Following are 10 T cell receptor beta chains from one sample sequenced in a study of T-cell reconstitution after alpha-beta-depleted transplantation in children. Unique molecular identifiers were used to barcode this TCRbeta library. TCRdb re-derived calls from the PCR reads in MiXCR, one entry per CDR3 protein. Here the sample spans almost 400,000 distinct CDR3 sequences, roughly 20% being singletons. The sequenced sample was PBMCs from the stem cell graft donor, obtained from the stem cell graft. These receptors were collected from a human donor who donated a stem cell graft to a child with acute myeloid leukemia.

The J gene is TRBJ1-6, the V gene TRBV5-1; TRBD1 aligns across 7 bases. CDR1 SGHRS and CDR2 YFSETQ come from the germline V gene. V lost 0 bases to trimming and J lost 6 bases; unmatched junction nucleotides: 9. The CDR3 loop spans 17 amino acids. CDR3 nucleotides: TGCGCCAGCAGCTTGGAAGGGGGCTCGGTGGCTAATTCACCCCTCCACTTT. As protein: CASSLEGGSVANSPLHF. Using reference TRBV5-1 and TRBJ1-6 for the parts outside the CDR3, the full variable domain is KAGVTQTPRYLIKTRGQQVTLSCSPISGHRSVSWYQQTPGQGLQFLFEYFSETQRNKGNFPGRFSGRQFSNSRSEMNVSTLELGDSALYLCASSLEGGSVANSPLHFGNGTRLTVT.

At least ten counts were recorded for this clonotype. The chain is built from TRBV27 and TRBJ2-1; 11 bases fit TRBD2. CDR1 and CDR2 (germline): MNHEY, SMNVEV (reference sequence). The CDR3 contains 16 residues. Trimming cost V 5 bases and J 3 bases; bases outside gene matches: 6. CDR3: CASSDPTSGDYNEQFF. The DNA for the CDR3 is TGTGCCAGCAGTGACCCGACTAGCGGGGACTACAATGAGCAGTTCTTC.

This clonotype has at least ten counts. CDR3 in amino acids: CASSRSGANTEAFF. CDR3 sequence (DNA): TGTGCCAGCAGTCGATCAGGAGCGAACACTGAAGCTTTCTTT. The rearrangement uses TRBV12-3 or TRBV12-4 and TRBJ1-1; D is undetermined. This CDR3 is 14 amino acids long. V shed 5 bases and J shed 1 base, with 11 bases lying between them.

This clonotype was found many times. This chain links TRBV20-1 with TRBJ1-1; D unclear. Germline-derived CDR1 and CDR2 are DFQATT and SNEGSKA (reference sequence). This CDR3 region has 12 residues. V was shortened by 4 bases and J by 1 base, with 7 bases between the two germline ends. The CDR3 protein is CSAKRQNTEAFF. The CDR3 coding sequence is TGCAGTGCTAAAAGACAGAACACTGAAGCTTTCTTT.

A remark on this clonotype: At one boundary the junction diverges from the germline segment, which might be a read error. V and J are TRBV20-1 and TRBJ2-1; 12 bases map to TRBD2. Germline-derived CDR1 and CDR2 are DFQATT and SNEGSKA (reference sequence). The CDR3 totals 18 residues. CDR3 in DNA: TGCTGTGCTAGCTGGTCTCTAGCGGGAGGGTGGTCCTACAATGAGCAGTTCTTC. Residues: CCASWSLAGGWSYNEQFF.

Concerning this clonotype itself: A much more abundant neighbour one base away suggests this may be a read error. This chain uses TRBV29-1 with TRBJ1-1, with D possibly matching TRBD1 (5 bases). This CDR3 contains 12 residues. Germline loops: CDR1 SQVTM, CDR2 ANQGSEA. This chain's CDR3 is CSVIRGNTESFF. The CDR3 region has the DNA TGCAGCGTCATAAGGGGCAACACTGAATCTTTCTTT.

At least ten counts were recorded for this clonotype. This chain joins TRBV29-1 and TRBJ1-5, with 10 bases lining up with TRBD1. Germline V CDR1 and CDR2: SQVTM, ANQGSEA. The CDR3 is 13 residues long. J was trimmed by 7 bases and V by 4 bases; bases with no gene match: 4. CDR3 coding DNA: TGCAGCGTTGGACAGGGGGCAGGACAGCCCCAGCATTTT. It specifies CSVGQGAGQPQHF.

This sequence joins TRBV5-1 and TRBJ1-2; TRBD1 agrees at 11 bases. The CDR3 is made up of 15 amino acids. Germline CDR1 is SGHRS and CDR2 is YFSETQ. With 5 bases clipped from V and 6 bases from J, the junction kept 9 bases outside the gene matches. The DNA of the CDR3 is TGCGCCAGCAGTTATTCGGACAGGGGGCTGGATGGCTACACCTTC. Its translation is CASSYSDRGLDGYTF.

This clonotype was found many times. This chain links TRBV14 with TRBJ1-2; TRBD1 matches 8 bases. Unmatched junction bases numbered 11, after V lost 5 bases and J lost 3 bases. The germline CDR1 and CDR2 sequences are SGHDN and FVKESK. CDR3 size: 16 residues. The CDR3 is CASSTNARGPDYGYTF. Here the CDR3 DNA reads TGTGCCAGCAGCACTAACGCCAGGGGGCCAGACTATGGCTACACCTTC.

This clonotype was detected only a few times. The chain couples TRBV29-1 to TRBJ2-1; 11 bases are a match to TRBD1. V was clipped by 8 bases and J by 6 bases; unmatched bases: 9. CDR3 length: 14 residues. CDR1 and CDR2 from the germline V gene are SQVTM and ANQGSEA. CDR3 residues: CSSYGTGGLNEQFF. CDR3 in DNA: TGCAGCTCATACGGGACAGGGGGTCTCAATGAGCAGTTCTTC.